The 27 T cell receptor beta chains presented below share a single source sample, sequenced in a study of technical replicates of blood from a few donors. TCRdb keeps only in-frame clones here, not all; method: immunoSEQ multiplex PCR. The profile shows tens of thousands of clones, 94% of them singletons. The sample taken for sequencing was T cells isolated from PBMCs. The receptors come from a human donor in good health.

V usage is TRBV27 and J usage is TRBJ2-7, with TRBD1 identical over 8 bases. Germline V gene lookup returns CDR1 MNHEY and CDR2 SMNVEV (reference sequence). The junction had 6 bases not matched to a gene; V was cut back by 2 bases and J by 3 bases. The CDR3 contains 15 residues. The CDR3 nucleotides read TGTGCCAGCAGTTTAGCGGCAGGACAGGGCTACGAGCAGTACTTC. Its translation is CASSLAAGQGYEQYF.

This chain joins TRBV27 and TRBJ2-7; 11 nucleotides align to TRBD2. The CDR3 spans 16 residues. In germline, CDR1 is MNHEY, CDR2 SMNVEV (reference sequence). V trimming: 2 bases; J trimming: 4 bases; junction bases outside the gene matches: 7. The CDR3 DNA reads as TGTGCCAGCAGTTTAACTAGCGGGAGTATCACGTACGAGCAGTACTTC. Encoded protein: CASSLTSGSITYEQYF.

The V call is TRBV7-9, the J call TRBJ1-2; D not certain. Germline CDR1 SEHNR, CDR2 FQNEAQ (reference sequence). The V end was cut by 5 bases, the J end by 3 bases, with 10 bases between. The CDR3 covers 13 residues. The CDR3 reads CASSPHEDYGYTF. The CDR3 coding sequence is TGTGCCAGCAGCCCGCACGAGGACTATGGCTACACCTTC.

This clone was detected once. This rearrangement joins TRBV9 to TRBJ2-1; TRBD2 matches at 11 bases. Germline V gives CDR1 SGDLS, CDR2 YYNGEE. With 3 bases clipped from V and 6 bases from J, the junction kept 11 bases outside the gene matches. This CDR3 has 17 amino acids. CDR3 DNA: TGTGCCAGCAGCGGGATAGCGGGAGGGCCTATGGGCAATGAGCAGTTCTTC. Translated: CASSGIAGGPMGNEQFF.

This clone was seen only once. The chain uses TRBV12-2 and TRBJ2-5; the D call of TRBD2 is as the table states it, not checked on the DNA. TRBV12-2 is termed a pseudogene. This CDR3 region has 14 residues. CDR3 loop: CASRQRDDQETQYF. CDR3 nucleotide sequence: TGTGCAAGTCGCCAGCGGGACGATCAAGAGACCCAGTACTTC.

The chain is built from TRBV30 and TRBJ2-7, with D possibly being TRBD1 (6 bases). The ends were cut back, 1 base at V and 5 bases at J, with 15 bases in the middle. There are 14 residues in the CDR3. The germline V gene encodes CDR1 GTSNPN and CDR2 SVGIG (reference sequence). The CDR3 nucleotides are TGTGCCTGGAGTGACCCGGGACATCTCAACGAGCAGTACTTC. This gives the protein CAWSDPGHLNEQYF.

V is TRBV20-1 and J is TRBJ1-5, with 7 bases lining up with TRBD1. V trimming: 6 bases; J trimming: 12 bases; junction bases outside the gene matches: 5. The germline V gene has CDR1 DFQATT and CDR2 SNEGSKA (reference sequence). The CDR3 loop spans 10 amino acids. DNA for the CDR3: TGCAGTGCCAGAAACAGGGGCCAGCATTTT. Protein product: CSARNRGQHF.

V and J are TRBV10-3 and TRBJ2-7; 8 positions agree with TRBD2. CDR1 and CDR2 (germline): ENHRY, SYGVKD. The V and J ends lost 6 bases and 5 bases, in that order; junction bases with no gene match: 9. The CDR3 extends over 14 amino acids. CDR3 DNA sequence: TGTGCCATCAGGACTAGCGAAGGTAATGACGAGCAGTACTTC. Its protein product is CAIRTSEGNDEQYF.

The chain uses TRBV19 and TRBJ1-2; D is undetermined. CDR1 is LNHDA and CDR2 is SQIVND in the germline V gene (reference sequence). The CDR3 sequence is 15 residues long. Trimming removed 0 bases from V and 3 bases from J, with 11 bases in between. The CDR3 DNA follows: TGTGCCAGTAGTATAGATCTAAGGGAGGACTATGGCTACACCTTC. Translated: CASSIDLREDYGYTF.

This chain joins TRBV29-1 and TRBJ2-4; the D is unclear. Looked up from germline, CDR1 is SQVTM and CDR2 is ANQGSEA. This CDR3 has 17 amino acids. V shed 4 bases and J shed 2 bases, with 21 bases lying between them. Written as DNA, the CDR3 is TGCAGCGTTGTCCCGTTATCCTACCCAAGTTCCAAAAACATTCAGTACTTC. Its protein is CSVVPLSYPSSKNIQYF.

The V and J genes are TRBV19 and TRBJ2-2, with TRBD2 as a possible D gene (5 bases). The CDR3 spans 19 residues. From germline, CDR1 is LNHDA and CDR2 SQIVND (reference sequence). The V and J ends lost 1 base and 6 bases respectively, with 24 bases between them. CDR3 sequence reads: CASSIGAGPNLPGAGELFF. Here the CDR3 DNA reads TGTGCCAGTAGTATAGGGGCAGGTCCTAACTTGCCCGGGGCCGGGGAGCTGTTTTTT.

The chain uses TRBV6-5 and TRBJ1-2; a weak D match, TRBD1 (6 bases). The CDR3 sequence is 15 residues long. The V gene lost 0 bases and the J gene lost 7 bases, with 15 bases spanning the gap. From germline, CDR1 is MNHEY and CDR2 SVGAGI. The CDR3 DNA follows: TGTGCCAGCAGTTACTCGATGGCAGGGGTCGGTGGCTACACCTTC. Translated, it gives CASSYSMAGVGGYTF.

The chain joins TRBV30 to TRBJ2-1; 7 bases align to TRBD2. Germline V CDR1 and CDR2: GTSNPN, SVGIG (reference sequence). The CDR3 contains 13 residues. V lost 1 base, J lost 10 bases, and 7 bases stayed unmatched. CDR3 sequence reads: CAWSARGVREQFF. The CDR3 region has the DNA TGTGCCTGGAGTGCTCGGGGGGTTCGAGAGCAGTTCTTC. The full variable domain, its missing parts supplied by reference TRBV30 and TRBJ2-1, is SQTIHQWPATLVQPVGSPLSLECTVEGTSNPNLYWYRQAAGRGLQLLFYSVGIGQISSEVPQNLSASRPQDRQFILSSKKLLLSDSGFYLCAWSARGVREQFFGPGTRLTVL.

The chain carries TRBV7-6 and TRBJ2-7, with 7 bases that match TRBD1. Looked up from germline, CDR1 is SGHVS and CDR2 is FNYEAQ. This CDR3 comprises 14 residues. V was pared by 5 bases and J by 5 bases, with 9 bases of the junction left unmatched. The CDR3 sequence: CASSPGTVPNEQYF. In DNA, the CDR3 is TGTGCCAGCAGCCCCGGGACAGTACCTAACGAGCAGTACTTC.

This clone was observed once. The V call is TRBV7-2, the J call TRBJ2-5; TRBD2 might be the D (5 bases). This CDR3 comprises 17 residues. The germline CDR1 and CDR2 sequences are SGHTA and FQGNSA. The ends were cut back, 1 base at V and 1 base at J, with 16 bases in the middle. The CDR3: CASSLVPPTRVQETQYF. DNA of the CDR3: TGTGCCAGCAGCTTAGTGCCTCCAACTAGGGTCCAAGAGACCCAGTACTTC.

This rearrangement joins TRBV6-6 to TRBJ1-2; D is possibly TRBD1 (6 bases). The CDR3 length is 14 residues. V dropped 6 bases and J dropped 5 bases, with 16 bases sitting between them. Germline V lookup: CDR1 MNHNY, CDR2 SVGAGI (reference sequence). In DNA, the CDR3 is TGTGCCAGCAGCCAAGGACAGAATTATTATGGCTACACCTTC. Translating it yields CASSQGQNYYGYTF.

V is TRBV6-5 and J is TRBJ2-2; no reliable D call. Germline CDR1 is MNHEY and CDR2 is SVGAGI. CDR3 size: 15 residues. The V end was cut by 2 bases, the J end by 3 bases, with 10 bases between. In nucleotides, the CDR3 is TGTGCCAGCAGTTACCGTCCCCCCGACACCGGGGAGCTGTTTTTT. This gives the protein CASSYRPPDTGELFF.

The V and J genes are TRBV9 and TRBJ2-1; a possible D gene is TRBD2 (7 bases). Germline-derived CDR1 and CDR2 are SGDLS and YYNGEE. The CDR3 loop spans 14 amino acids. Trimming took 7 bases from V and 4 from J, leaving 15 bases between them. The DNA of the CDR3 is TGTGCCAGCGGGATAGGGGGGGGATACAATGAGCAGTTCTTC. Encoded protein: CASGIGGGYNEQFF.

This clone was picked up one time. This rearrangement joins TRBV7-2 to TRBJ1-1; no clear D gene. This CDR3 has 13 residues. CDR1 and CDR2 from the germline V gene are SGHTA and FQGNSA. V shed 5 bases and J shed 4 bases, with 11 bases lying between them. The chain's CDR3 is CASSPISGTEAFF. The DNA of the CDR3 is TGTGCCAGCAGCCCGATCAGCGGCACTGAAGCTTTCTTT. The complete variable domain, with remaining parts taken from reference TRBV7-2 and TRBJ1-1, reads GAGVSQSPSNKVTEKGKDVELRCDPISGHTALYWYRQSLGQGLEFLIYFQGNSAPDKSGLPSDRFSAERTGGSVSTLTIQRTQQEDSAVYLCASSPISGTEAFFGQGTRLTVV.

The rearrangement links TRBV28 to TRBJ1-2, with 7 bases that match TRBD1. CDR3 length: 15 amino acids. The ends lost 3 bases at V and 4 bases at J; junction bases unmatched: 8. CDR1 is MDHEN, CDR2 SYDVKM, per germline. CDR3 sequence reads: CASSFGQGVSYGYTF. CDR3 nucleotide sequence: TGTGCCAGCAGTTTCGGCCAGGGGGTAAGCTATGGCTACACCTTC.

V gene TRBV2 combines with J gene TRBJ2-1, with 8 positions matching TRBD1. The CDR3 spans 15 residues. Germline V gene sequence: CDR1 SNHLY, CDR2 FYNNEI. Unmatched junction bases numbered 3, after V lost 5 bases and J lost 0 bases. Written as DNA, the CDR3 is TGTGCCAGCAGTTCGGACAGGGTCTCCTACAATGAGCAGTTCTTC. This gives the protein CASSSDRVSYNEQFF.

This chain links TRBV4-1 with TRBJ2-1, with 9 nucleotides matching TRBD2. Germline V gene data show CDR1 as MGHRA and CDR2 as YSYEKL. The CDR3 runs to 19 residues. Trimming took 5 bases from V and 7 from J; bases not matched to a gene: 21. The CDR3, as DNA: TGCGCCAGCAGCGGGGCGGCCCTTTTTTGGCGGGAGGGCTCTAATGAGCAGTTCTTC. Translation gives CASSGAALFWREGSNEQFF.

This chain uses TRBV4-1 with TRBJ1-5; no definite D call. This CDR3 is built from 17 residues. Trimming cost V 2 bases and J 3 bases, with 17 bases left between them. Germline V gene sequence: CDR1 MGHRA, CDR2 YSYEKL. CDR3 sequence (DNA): TGCGCCAGCAGCCAAACCCCTGAATGGGCCCACAATCAGCCCCAGCATTTT. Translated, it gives CASSQTPEWAHNQPQHF.

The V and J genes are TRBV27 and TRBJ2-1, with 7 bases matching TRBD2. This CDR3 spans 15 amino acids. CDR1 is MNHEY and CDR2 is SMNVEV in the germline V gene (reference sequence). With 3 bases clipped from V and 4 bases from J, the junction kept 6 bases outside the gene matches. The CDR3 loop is CASSFWSGIYNEQFF. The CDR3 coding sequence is TGTGCCAGCAGTTTTTGGAGCGGGATTTACAATGAGCAGTTCTTC.

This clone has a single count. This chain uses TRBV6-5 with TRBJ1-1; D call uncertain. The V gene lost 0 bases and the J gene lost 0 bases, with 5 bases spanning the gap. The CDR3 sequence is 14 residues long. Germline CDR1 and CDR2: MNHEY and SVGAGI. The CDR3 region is CASSYSTVNTEAFF. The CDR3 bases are TGTGCCAGCAGTTACTCCACAGTGAACACTGAAGCTTTCTTT.

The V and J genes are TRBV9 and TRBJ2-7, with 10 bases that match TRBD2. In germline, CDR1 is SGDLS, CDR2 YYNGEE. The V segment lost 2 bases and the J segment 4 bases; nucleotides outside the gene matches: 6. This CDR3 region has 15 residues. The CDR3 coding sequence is TGTGCCAGCAGCGTTGGCATGACTAGCGGGTACGAGCAGTACTTC. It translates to CASSVGMTSGYEQYF. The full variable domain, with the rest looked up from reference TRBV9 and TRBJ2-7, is DSGVTQTPKHLITATGQRVTLRCSPRSGDLSVYWYQQSLDQGLQFLIQYYNGEERAKGNILERFSAQQFPDLHSELNLSSLELGDSALYFCASSVGMTSGYEQYFGPGTRLTVT.

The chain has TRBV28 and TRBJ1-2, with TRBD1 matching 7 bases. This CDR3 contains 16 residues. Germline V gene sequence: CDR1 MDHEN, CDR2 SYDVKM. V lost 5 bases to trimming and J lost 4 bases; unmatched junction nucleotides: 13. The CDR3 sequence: CASSPGTASNGYGYTF. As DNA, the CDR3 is TGTGCCAGCAGTCCCGGGACAGCATCTAACGGCTATGGCTACACCTTC.